The 8 T cell receptor beta chains below were found in one sample sequenced in a study of T cells in narcolepsy. Profiling relied on immunoSEQ multiplex PCR, and the TCRdb table lists in-frame clones only, not all of them. The table shows about 35,000 clones, with over 65% occurring only once. Sequenced material: memory (CD45RA-) CD4+ T cells from blood. The receptors shown here come from a human donor in good health.

This clone has only one observation. The V gene is TRBV6-5, the J gene TRBJ1-1; the D is unclear. Trimming cost V 5 bases and J 7 bases, with 14 bases left between them. The germline gives CDR1 MNHEY, CDR2 SVGAGI. CDR3 size: 13 residues. CDR3 sequence (DNA): TGTGCCAGCAGTGAGCAGCAGATAGGTGAAGCTTTCTTT. It translates to CASSEQQIGEAFF.

This clone showed up just a few times. J is TRBJ1-4 and V is TRBV5-1, with TRBD1 matching 9 bases. CDR1 is SGHRS and CDR2 is YFSETQ in the germline V gene. This CDR3 has 13 amino acids. Trimming at V came to 2 bases and at J to 8 bases, leaving 1 base not matched to a gene. As DNA, the CDR3 is TGCGCCAGCAGCTTAGGGACAGGGGAAAAACTGTTTTTT. Encoded protein: CASSLGTGEKLFF.

This clone is a singleton in its sample. The J gene is TRBJ1-2, the V gene TRBV19, with D hard to call. Germline V gives CDR1 LNHDA, CDR2 SQIVND (reference sequence). Trimming took 10 bases from V and 7 from J, leaving 10 bases between them. The CDR3 consists of 10 residues. The CDR3, as DNA: TGTGCCACCACACAAAGTGGCTACACCTTC. It is translated as CATTQSGYTF.

This clone was detected only once. CDR3 sequence reads: CASSSGLAGAYEQYF. The CDR3 bases are TGTGCCAGCAGCAGTGGACTAGCGGGAGCCTACGAGCAGTACTTC. The rearrangement links TRBV7-8 to TRBJ2-7, with 13 bases identical to TRBD2. The germline V gene has CDR1 SGHVS and CDR2 FQNEAQ. V dropped 5 bases and J dropped 2; count of bases not matched to a gene: 3. The CDR3 length is 15 residues.

This clone was seen only a few times. CDR3 residues: CASSSLGDQETQYF. The CDR3 DNA reads TGTGCCAGCAGTTCCTTAGGGGATCAAGAGACCCAGTACTTC. The chain carries TRBV28 and TRBJ2-5; TRBD1 is a possible D gene (5 bases). V gave up 4 bases and J gave up 2 bases, with 11 bases separating them. Germline V gene lookup returns CDR1 MDHEN and CDR2 SYDVKM. The CDR3 runs to 14 residues.

This chain connects TRBV30 to TRBJ1-1; D is unclear. With 0 bases removed from V and 2 bases from J, the gap between germline ends came to 10 bases. CDR1 is GTSNPN and CDR2 is SVGIG in the germline V gene (reference sequence). The CDR3 contains 14 residues. The CDR3 region is CAWSVIRVNTEAFF. The CDR3 nucleotides are TGTGCCTGGAGTGTCATCAGAGTCAACACTGAAGCTTTCTTT.

The gene calls are TRBV6-1 and TRBJ2-1; perhaps TRBD1 as D (6 bases). The length of the CDR3 is 13 residues. Trimming stripped 6 bases from V and 8 bases from J, with 14 bases between. Germline V gene sequence: CDR1 MNHNS, CDR2 SASEGT. CDR3 in DNA: TGTGCCAGCAGGGGGACACAGTTCCATGAGCAGTTCTTC. Translation gives CASRGTQFHEQFF.

This clone was recorded once. The V gene is TRBV21-1, the J gene TRBJ2-7; the D segment call TRBD1 is taken from the table without a DNA check. TRBV21-1 is a recognized pseudogene. The CDR3 is 13 amino acids. The CDR3 coding sequence is TGTGCCAGCCCAGGGGGCAACCCCTACGAGCAGTACTTC. This translates into CASPGGNPYEQYF.